The 22 T cell receptor beta chains in this list originate from one sample, sequenced in a study of shared clonotypes between healthy human individuals. TCRdb's copy holds only in-frame clones and misses some; the assay was immunoSEQ multiplex PCR. The sample shows approximately 480,000 clones, 60% to 80% of them seen only once. Sequenced: PBMCs. The receptor set was obtained from a woman aged 40 to 50 in good health. Some clones in this sample may be carry-over from other donors' samples.

This sequence joins TRBV4-2 and TRBJ2-3, with 11 bases matching TRBD2. V lost 1 base and J lost 5; bases outside the gene matches: 2. CDR3 length: 15 amino acids. From germline, CDR1 is LGHNA and CDR2 YNFKEQ. This chain's CDR3 is CASSQALAGGDTQYF. Written as DNA, the CDR3 is TGTGCCAGCAGCCAAGCCCTAGCGGGAGGAGATACGCAGTATTTT.

The chain uses TRBV19 and TRBJ2-7; 13 bases match TRBD2. The CDR3 consists of 15 residues. Unmatched junction bases numbered 8, after V lost 5 bases and J lost 7 bases. Germline CDR1 LNHDA, CDR2 SQIVND (reference sequence). The CDR3 coding sequence is TGTGCCAGTAGTTTTGGACTAGCGGGAGTCTGGGAGCAGTACTTC. Residues: CASSFGLAGVWEQYF. Together with reference TRBV19 and TRBJ2-7, the CDR3 gives the full variable domain: DGGITQSPKYLFRKEGQNVTLSCEQNLNHDAMYWYRQDPGQGLRLIYYSQIVNDFQKGDIAEGYSVSREKKESFPLTVTSAQKNPTAFYLCASSFGLAGVWEQYFGPGTRLTVT.

CDR3 bases: TGTGCCAGCTCACCACGGGACCTAAGCACAGCCGGGGAGCTGTTTTTT. Translating gives CASSPRDLSTAGELFF. This chain uses TRBV18 with TRBJ2-2; D may match TRBD1 or TRBD2 (5 bases each). CDR3 length: 16 residues. Germline CDR1 and CDR2: KGHSH and LQKENI. V lost 1 base and J lost 6, with 15 bases in between.

This clone was observed a few times. The chain has TRBV4-1 and TRBJ2-5; D may be TRBD1 (6 bases). V lost 4 bases and J 4 bases, leaving 13 bases between the germline ends. Germline CDR1 MGHRA, CDR2 YSYEKL. There are 14 residues in the CDR3. CDR3 protein: CASSLGTPRETQYF. The CDR3 DNA sequence: TGCGCCAGCAGCCTCGGGACACCAAGAGAGACCCAGTACTTC.

The chain joins TRBV30 to TRBJ2-4; 9 bases agree with TRBD1. V gave up 0 bases and J gave up 6 bases; unmatched junction bases: 9. Germline CDR1 reads GTSNPN; CDR2 reads SVGIG (reference sequence). This CDR3 spans 16 amino acids. The CDR3 spells CAWSVPRTGVGNIQYF. CDR3 bases: TGTGCCTGGAGTGTCCCTAGGACAGGGGTGGGAAACATTCAGTACTTC.

This clone was seen only a few times. V gene TRBV9 combines with J gene TRBJ1-3; no clear D gene. V was clipped by 0 bases and J by 2 bases, with 12 bases between them. The length of the CDR3 is 16 residues. CDR1 and CDR2 (germline): SGDLS, YYNGEE. The DNA of the CDR3 is TGTGCCAGCAGCGTAGGAGGTGGGAACCCTGGAAACACCATATATTTT. It encodes CASSVGGGNPGNTIYF.

As concerns this clone: A far bigger clonotype differs at one base, so this is likely a read error. This chain connects TRBV15 to TRBJ1-1; D unclear. V was shortened by 10 bases and J by 4 bases, with 16 bases between the two germline ends. Germline V gene data show CDR1 as LNHNV and CDR2 as YYDKDF (reference sequence). This CDR3 spans 13 amino acids. The CDR3 bases are TGTGCCATGTCTTTTACGGAGAGCACTGAAGCTTTCTTT. Its protein is CAMSFTESTEAFF.

A word on this clone: Sequence at one end of the junction differs from germline and may be a read error. The chain carries TRBV29-1 and TRBJ1-1, with D maybe TRBD1 (6 bases). The CDR3 runs to 14 residues. CDR1 is SQVTM and CDR2 is ANQGSEA in the germline V gene. The CDR3 loop reads CSVGFGEGGTEAFF. The CDR3 DNA follows: TGCAGCGTTGGATTTGGAGAGGGGGGGACTGAGGCTTTCTTT. Combining the CDR3 with reference TRBV29-1 and TRBJ1-1 gives the whole variable domain SAVISQKPSRDICQRGTSLTIQCQVDSQVTMMFWYRQQPGQSLTLIATANQGSEATYESGFVIDKFPISRPNLTFSTLTVSNMSPEDSSIYLCSVGFGEGGTEAFFGQGTRLTVV.

This clone appeared once. V gene TRBV28 combines with J gene TRBJ1-2; 8 nucleotides align to TRBD1. V was clipped by 5 bases and J by 4 bases; unmatched bases: 3. Per the germline V gene, CDR1 is MDHEN and CDR2 is SYDVKM. The CDR3 contains 13 residues. CDR3: CASSRTGTYGYTF. Here the CDR3 DNA reads TGTGCCAGCAGTCGGACAGGGACCTATGGCTACACCTTC.

The sample holds many counts of this clone. The CDR3 end shows no conserved phenylalanine or tryptophan, and so a read error is likely. The DNA is left out, because the CDR3 cannot be placed on it with certainty; the CDR3 is given as TCRdb lists it. The chain carries TRBV5-4 and TRBJ1-2; TRBD1 is taken as the D call from the table, unchecked against the DNA. The CDR3 length is 12 residues, termini included. Germline V gene sequence: CDR1 SGHNT, CDR2 YYREEE (reference sequence). CDR3 in amino acids: CASSSKGRQRRI.

This clone was counted between two and nine times. The genes are TRBV19 and TRBJ1-5, with 9 positions matching TRBD1. The CDR3 totals 14 residues. Germline V gene data show CDR1 as LNHDA and CDR2 as SQIVND (reference sequence). With 8 bases clipped from V and 4 bases from J, the junction kept 6 bases outside the gene matches. The CDR3 DNA reads as TGTGCCAGTGTCGTGACAGGGGGGAATCAGCCCCAGCATTTT. As protein: CASVVTGGNQPQHF.

The J gene is TRBJ2-1, the V gene TRBV9; 7 bases agree with TRBD2. CDR1 and CDR2 from the germline V gene are SGDLS and YYNGEE. The CDR3 extends over 14 amino acids. J was trimmed by 6 bases and V by 0 bases; bases with no gene match: 3. CDR3 nucleotides: TGTGCCAGCAGCGTAGCGGGAGGTAGCAATGAGCAGTTCTTC. It specifies CASSVAGGSNEQFF.

The chain recombines TRBV11-2 with TRBJ1-2; unclear D gene. The germline V gene has CDR1 SGHAT and CDR2 FQNNGV. This CDR3 is 13 amino acids long. V was cut by 5 bases and J by 4 bases, with 11 bases left in between. The CDR3 is CASSLGETYGYTF. The CDR3 nucleotides read TGTGCCAGCAGCCTTGGCGAAACCTATGGCTACACCTTC.

The rearrangement uses TRBV7-9 and TRBJ2-1; the D gene is possibly TRBD1 (7 bases). The CDR3 totals 15 residues. Per germline, CDR1 SEHNR and CDR2 FQNEAQ (reference sequence). The V gene lost 5 bases and the J gene lost 4 bases, with 15 bases spanning the gap. This chain's CDR3 is CASSRAGQIYNEQFF. The CDR3 region has the DNA TGTGCCAGCAGCCGGGCGGGACAGATATACAATGAGCAGTTCTTC. Using reference TRBV7-9 and TRBJ2-1 for the parts outside the CDR3, the full variable domain is DTGVSQNPRHKITKRGQNVTFRCDPISEHNRLYWYRQTLGQGPEFLTYFQNEAQLEKSRLLSDRFSAERPKGSFSTLEIQRTEQGDSAMYLCASSRAGQIYNEQFFGPGTRLTVL.

This chain uses TRBV19 with TRBJ1-1; D is unresolved. The CDR3 consists of 15 residues. Trimming took 3 bases from V and 1 from J, leaving 12 bases between them. Germline CDR1 and CDR2: LNHDA and SQIVND (reference sequence). The CDR3 here is CASSIFGVWNTEAFF. CDR3 DNA sequence: TGTGCCAGTAGTATTTTCGGAGTCTGGAACACTGAAGCTTTCTTT.

Turning to this clone: It differs at one base from a far larger clone, so likely a read error. The sample contains more than one DNA sequence encoding this CDR3. The chain carries TRBV30 and TRBJ1-1; weak D call: TRBD1 (6 bases). CDR1 GTSNPN and CDR2 SVGIG come from the germline V gene (reference sequence). V dropped 5 bases and J dropped 8 bases, with 15 bases sitting between them. This CDR3 region has 12 residues. CDR3 residues: CAWGGGRSEAFF. The CDR3 region has the DNA TGTGCCTGGGGCGGGGGGCGGTCCGAAGCTTTCTTT. The variable domain in full, with the rest retrieved from reference TRBV30 and TRBJ1-1, is SQTIHQWPATLVQPVGSPLSLECTVEGTSNPNLYWYRQAAGRGLQLLFYSVGIGQISSEVPQNLSASRPQDRQFILSSKKLLLSDSGFYLCAWGGGRSEAFFGQGTRLTVV.

The chain combines TRBV18 with TRBJ1-4; TRBD1 is a possible D gene (5 bases). Trimming removed 2 bases at V and 8 bases at J, with 12 bases between. This CDR3 spans 14 amino acids. CDR1 and CDR2 from the germline V gene are KGHSH and LQKENI. CDR3 amino acids: CASSPAGSKEKLFF. The CDR3 nucleotides are TGTGCCAGCTCACCAGCAGGGAGTAAGGAAAAACTGTTTTTT.

This chain connects TRBV5-6 to TRBJ2-4; D is perhaps TRBD1 (6 bases). CDR3 length: 19 amino acids. The germline V gene encodes CDR1 SGHDT and CDR2 YYEEEE. V lost 4 bases and J lost 0, with 23 bases in between. Here the CDR3 DNA reads TGTGCCAGCAGCCTCACAGGGAAAATCCAGCTATTAGCCAAAAACATTCAGTACTTC. Translation gives CASSLTGKIQLLAKNIQYF.

The chain joins TRBV7-8 to TRBJ2-2; 11 bases fit TRBD2. Trimming removed 6 bases from V and 4 bases from J; junction bases left unmatched: 7. From germline, CDR1 is SGHVS and CDR2 FQNEAQ. The length of the CDR3 is 16 residues. CDR3: CASSKLAGAATGELFF. Written as DNA, the CDR3 is TGTGCCAGCAGTAAACTAGCGGGAGCAGCCACCGGGGAGCTGTTTTTT.

This clone was observed a single time. The chain combines TRBV18 with TRBJ1-3; TRBD1 matches at 7 bases. V lost 3 bases to trimming and J lost 1 base; unmatched junction nucleotides: 6. Germline V gene lookup returns CDR1 KGHSH and CDR2 LQKENI. The CDR3 sequence is 16 residues long. The CDR3 spells CASSPSGGVSGNTIYF. In DNA form, the CDR3 reads TGTGCCAGCTCACCTTCAGGGGGAGTATCTGGAAACACCATATATTTT.

V is TRBV29-1 and J is TRBJ1-1; TRBD1 aligns across 9 bases. The CDR3 sequence is 13 residues long. Germline values: CDR1 SQVTM, CDR2 ANQGSEA. J was trimmed by 6 bases and V by 7 bases; bases with no gene match: 9. The CDR3 DNA sequence: TGCAGCGCCTGGGACAGGGATTCCGCTGAAGCTTTCTTT. Its translation is CSAWDRDSAEAFF. Full variable domain (outside the CDR3, taken from reference TRBV29-1 and TRBJ1-1): SAVISQKPSRDICQRGTSLTIQCQVDSQVTMMFWYRQQPGQSLTLIATANQGSEATYESGFVIDKFPISRPNLTFSTLTVSNMSPEDSSIYLCSAWDRDSAEAFFGQGTRLTVV.

The CDR3 here is CASSPGTGGYTYGYTF. CDR3 in DNA: TGTGCCAGTAGTCCCGGGACAGGGGGATATACGTATGGCTACACCTTC. The V gene is TRBV19, the J gene TRBJ1-2; 11 bases line up with TRBD1. CDR1 and CDR2 (germline): LNHDA, SQIVND (reference sequence). The CDR3 spans 16 residues. J gave up 5 bases and V 5 bases, and 10 bases lay outside the gene matches.